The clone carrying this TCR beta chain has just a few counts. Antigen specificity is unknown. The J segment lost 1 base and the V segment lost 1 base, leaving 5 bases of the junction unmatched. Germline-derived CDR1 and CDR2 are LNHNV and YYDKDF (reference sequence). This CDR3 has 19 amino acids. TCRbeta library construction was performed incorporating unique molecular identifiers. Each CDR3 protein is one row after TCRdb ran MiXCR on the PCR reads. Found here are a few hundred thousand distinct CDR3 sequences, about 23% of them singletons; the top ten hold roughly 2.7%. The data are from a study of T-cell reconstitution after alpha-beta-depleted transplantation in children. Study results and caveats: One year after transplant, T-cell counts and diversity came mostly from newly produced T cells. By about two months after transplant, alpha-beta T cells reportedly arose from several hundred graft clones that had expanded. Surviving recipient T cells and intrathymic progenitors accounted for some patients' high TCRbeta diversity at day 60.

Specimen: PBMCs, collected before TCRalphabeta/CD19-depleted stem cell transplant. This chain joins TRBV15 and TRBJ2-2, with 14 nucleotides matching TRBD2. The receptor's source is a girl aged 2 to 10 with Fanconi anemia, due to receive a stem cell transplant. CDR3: CATSRAGTSGRWNTGELFF. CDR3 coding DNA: TGTGCCACCAGCAGAGCTGGGACTAGCGGGAGATGGAACACCGGGGAGCTGTTTTTT.